These T cell receptor beta chains were read from a single sample in a study of tumor T cells in aggressive B-cell lymphoma. Sequencing was performed with immunoSEQ multiplex PCR; in TCRdb, only in-frame clones are kept and a portion is missing. The data contain under 2,500 clones, roughly 85% of them singletons. The material sequenced was tumor tissue. Receptors were obtained from an adult with diffuse large B cell lymphoma. Each CDR3 is given with its conserved first and last residue. The order of the fields is clone size, V gene, D gene, J gene, CDR3 DNA, CDR3 protein. D genes are given only for firm matches. Size is stated for part of the rows, as once, few or many counts, or as a class when the clone is expanded.

clone size: NA; V gene: TRBV6-1; D gene: TRBD1; J gene: TRBJ2-1; CDR3 DNA: TGTGCCAGCGGCGGGACAGGGCGGAATGAGCAGTTCTTC; CDR3 protein: CASGGTGRNEQFF
clone size: NA; V gene: TRBV13; D gene: TRBD2; J gene: TRBJ2-3; CDR3 DNA: TGTGCCAGCAGCGCGGGGGGGCGGACAGATACGCAGTATTTT; CDR3 protein: CASSAGGRTDTQYF
clone size: few; V gene: TRBV29-1; D gene: TRBD1; J gene: TRBJ2-7; CDR3 DNA: TGCAGCGGTATGACAGGGGACGACTACGAGCAGTACTTC; CDR3 protein: CSGMTGDDYEQYF
clone size: NA; V gene: TRBV6-6; D gene: NA; J gene: TRBJ1-2; CDR3 DNA: TGTGCCAGCGGGAGGGGACGAACCTATGGCTACACCTTC; CDR3 protein: CASGRGRTYGYTF
clone size: NA; V gene: TRBV7-2; D gene: NA; J gene: TRBJ1-3; CDR3 DNA: TGTGCCAGCAGCTTAGTTCCGAGCTCTGGAAACACCATATATTTT; CDR3 protein: CASSLVPSSGNTIYF
clone size: NA; V gene: TRBV25-1; D gene: NA; J gene: TRBJ1-1; CDR3 DNA: NA; CDR3 protein: CASSEVGTGSSFF
clone size: NA; V gene: TRBV5-1; D gene: TRBD1; J gene: TRBJ1-2; CDR3 DNA: TGCGCCAGCAGCTTGCCGGACAGGGTCTATGGCTACACCTTC; CDR3 protein: CASSLPDRVYGYTF
clone size: NA; V gene: TRBV4-1; D gene: NA; J gene: TRBJ2-7; CDR3 DNA: TGCGCCAGCAGCCAAATTCTAGCAGACTACGAGCAGTACTTC; CDR3 protein: CASSQILADYEQYF
clone size: NA; V gene: TRBV6-5; D gene: TRBD2; J gene: TRBJ2-3; CDR3 DNA: TGTGCCAGCAGTTCCCTGGGGGGGGCAGATACGCAGTATTTT; CDR3 protein: CASSSLGGADTQYF
clone size: NA; V gene: TRBV6-5; D gene: TRBD1; J gene: TRBJ1-5; CDR3 DNA: TGTGCCAGCAGTTACACAGGGGGCCAGCCCCAGCATTTT; CDR3 protein: CASSYTGGQPQHF
clone size: NA; V gene: TRBV11-2; D gene: NA; J gene: TRBJ1-2; CDR3 DNA: TGTGCCAGCAGCTTAGCAGGGGATGTTTATGGCTACACCTTC; CDR3 protein: CASSLAGDVYGYTF
clone size: once; V gene: TRBV7-2; D gene: TRBD2; J gene: TRBJ2-7; CDR3 DNA: TGTGCCAGCAGCTTATTTGGGCCGGGACTAGCGGGAGTAGCCCACGAGCAGTACTTC; CDR3 protein: CASSLFGPGLAGVAHEQYF
clone size: NA; V gene: TRBV9; D gene: TRBD2; J gene: TRBJ2-1; CDR3 DNA: TGTGCCAGCAGCGTGCAGACTAGCGGGAGTGAGCAGTTCTTC; CDR3 protein: CASSVQTSGSEQFF
clone size: NA; V gene: TRBV2; D gene: NA; J gene: TRBJ2-7; CDR3 DNA: TGTGCCAGCAGTGAAGGACAGCCACCCTACGAGCAGTACTTC; CDR3 protein: CASSEGQPPYEQYF
clone size: NA; V gene: TRBV4-3; D gene: TRBD2; J gene: TRBJ2-3; CDR3 DNA: TGCGCCAGCAGCCAAGATGGGACTAGCGGCACAGATACGCAGTATTTT; CDR3 protein: CASSQDGTSGTDTQYF
clone size: NA; V gene: TRBV4-3; D gene: TRBD1; J gene: TRBJ2-2; CDR3 DNA: TGCGCCACCCGGGACAGGGACGACACCGGGGAGCTGTTTTTT; CDR3 protein: CATRDRDDTGELFF
clone size: NA; V gene: TRBV27; D gene: NA; J gene: TRBJ1-1; CDR3 DNA: TGTGCCAGCAGTTTATATGCCAGGGACACTGAAGCTTTCTTT; CDR3 protein: CASSLYARDTEAFF
clone size: NA; V gene: TRBV10-1; D gene: NA; J gene: TRBJ2-3; CDR3 DNA: TGCGCCAGCAGTGAGTCCCAACTAGGTACTAGCACAGATACGCAGTATTTT; CDR3 protein: CASSESQLGTSTDTQYF
clone size: once; V gene: TRBV4-1; D gene: TRBD1; J gene: TRBJ2-4; CDR3 DNA: TGCGCCAGCAGCCAAGATCAGTTCTCGGGACAGGGAAACATTCAGTACTTC; CDR3 protein: CASSQDQFSGQGNIQYF
clone size: NA; V gene: TRBV7-9; D gene: NA; J gene: TRBJ2-4; CDR3 DNA: TGTGCCAGCAGCCCAACTAGCCAAAACATTCAGTACTTC; CDR3 protein: CASSPTSQNIQYF
clone size: NA; V gene: TRBV28; D gene: TRBD2; J gene: TRBJ2-1; CDR3 DNA: TGTGCCAGCAGCCTAGCGGGAGGGTCGGCCTACAATGAGCAGTTCTTC; CDR3 protein: CASSLAGGSAYNEQFF
clone size: NA; V gene: TRBV18; D gene: TRBD1; J gene: TRBJ1-4; CDR3 DNA: TGTGCCAGCTCACCGACCCGGACAGGGGCTCAGGATGAAAAACTGTTTTTT; CDR3 protein: CASSPTRTGAQDEKLFF
clone size: NA; V gene: TRBV27; D gene: TRBD1; J gene: TRBJ1-2; CDR3 DNA: TGTGCCAGCGCCGGGACAGGTAGTAACTATGGCTACACCTTC; CDR3 protein: CASAGTGSNYGYTF
clone size: NA; V gene: TRBV28; D gene: NA; J gene: TRBJ2-3; CDR3 DNA: TGTGCCAGCAGTTCCCAGGGGATTAGCACAGATACGCAGTATTTT; CDR3 protein: CASSSQGISTDTQYF
clone size: NA; V gene: TRBV2; D gene: NA; J gene: TRBJ1-1; CDR3 DNA: TGTGCCAGCAGTGACGGGGGGCCACGTATGAACACTGAAGCTTTCTTT; CDR3 protein: CASSDGGPRMNTEAFF
clone size: once; V gene: TRBV18; D gene: TRBD1; J gene: TRBJ2-7; CDR3 DNA: TGTGCCAGCTCATCGCGGACAGGGGGGTGCTCCTACGAGCAGTACTTC; CDR3 protein: CASSSRTGGCSYEQYF
clone size: NA; V gene: TRBV6-5; D gene: NA; J gene: TRBJ1-1; CDR3 DNA: TGTGCCAGCAGTTACTCGAGGGCCACCACTGAAGCTTTCTTT; CDR3 protein: CASSYSRATTEAFF
clone size: NA; V gene: TRBV29-1; D gene: TRBD2; J gene: TRBJ2-1; CDR3 DNA: TGCAGCGTTGGGGGACTAGCGATACATGAGCAGTTCTTC; CDR3 protein: CSVGGLAIHEQFF
clone size: NA; V gene: TRBV7-8; D gene: TRBD1; J gene: TRBJ1-1; CDR3 DNA: TGTGCCAGCAGCCATCAGCGACAGGGCGACGAAGCTTTCTTT; CDR3 protein: CASSHQRQGDEAFF
clone size: few; V gene: TRBV5-1; D gene: TRBD1; J gene: TRBJ1-5; CDR3 DNA: TGCGCCAGCAGCGCTCCCGGGACAGGGTTGGAAAGTCTCAATCAGCCCCAGCATTTT; CDR3 protein: CASSAPGTGLESLNQPQHF
clone size: NA; V gene: TRBV11-3; D gene: NA; J gene: TRBJ2-5; CDR3 DNA: TGTGCCAGCAGCCGTGGTGGAGTCGTTCAAGAGACCCAGTACTTC; CDR3 protein: CASSRGGVVQETQYF
clone size: NA; V gene: TRBV5-4; D gene: NA; J gene: TRBJ2-3; CDR3 DNA: TGTGCCAGCAGCTTGGGTGGGGGGGCCACAGATACGCAGTATTTT; CDR3 protein: CASSLGGGATDTQYF
clone size: NA; V gene: TRBV27; D gene: TRBD2; J gene: TRBJ2-7; CDR3 DNA: TGTGCCAGCAGTCCACTAGCGGGGGCCTACGAGCAGTACTTC; CDR3 protein: CASSPLAGAYEQYF
clone size: NA; V gene: TRBV7-9; D gene: TRBD2; J gene: TRBJ2-7; CDR3 DNA: TGTGCCAGCAGATCTCCCCGACTAGCGGCCGAAAAAGGGATTTACGAGCAGTACTTC; CDR3 protein: CASRSPRLAAEKGIYEQYF
clone size: once; V gene: TRBV5-6; D gene: TRBD1; J gene: TRBJ1-5; CDR3 DNA: TGTGCCAGCAGCTTCAGTATGGGACAGGGAAACCAGCCCCAGCATTTT; CDR3 protein: CASSFSMGQGNQPQHF
clone size: NA; V gene: TRBV4-3; D gene: NA; J gene: TRBJ2-7; CDR3 DNA: TGCGCCAGCAGCCAAGAAAGGGGTACATGGCACGAGCAGTACTTC; CDR3 protein: CASSQERGTWHEQYF
clone size: NA; V gene: TRBV29-1; D gene: NA; J gene: TRBJ1-2; CDR3 DNA: TGCAGCGTTGAAGAGGGATTGGACAGTATGAATGGCTACACCTTC; CDR3 protein: CSVEEGLDSMNGYTF
clone size: NA; V gene: TRBV6-1; D gene: NA; J gene: TRBJ2-3; CDR3 DNA: TGTGCCAGCAGTGAAATCAACTTGCCGGGGGCAGATACGCAGTATTTT; CDR3 protein: CASSEINLPGADTQYF
clone size: NA; V gene: TRBV9; D gene: NA; J gene: TRBJ2-5; CDR3 DNA: TGTGCCAGCAGCGTCTCAGGGGTTCTATACCAAGAGACCCAGTACTTC; CDR3 protein: CASSVSGVLYQETQYF
clone size: NA; V gene: TRBV9; D gene: NA; J gene: TRBJ1-1; CDR3 DNA: TGTGCCAGCAGCGTAGAAGAGGAGAACACTGAAGCTTTCTTT; CDR3 protein: CASSVEEENTEAFF
clone size: NA; V gene: TRBV6-1; D gene: NA; J gene: TRBJ1-5; CDR3 DNA: TGTGCCAGCAGTATAGGGAGGGATCAGCCCCAGCATTTT; CDR3 protein: CASSIGRDQPQHF
clone size: NA; V gene: TRBV28; D gene: NA; J gene: TRBJ1-4; CDR3 DNA: TGTGCCAGCAGTTCGGGACCATCAGGGGCAACTAATGAAAAACTGTTTTTT; CDR3 protein: CASSSGPSGATNEKLFF
clone size: NA; V gene: TRBV27; D gene: NA; J gene: TRBJ2-3; CDR3 DNA: TGTGCCAGCAGTTTAGCTAGCAGCACAGATACGCAGTATTTT; CDR3 protein: CASSLASSTDTQYF
clone size: NA; V gene: TRBV7-2; D gene: NA; J gene: TRBJ2-7; CDR3 DNA: TGTGCCAGCAGCGTCCATAGCAAGACCTACTTCTACGAGCAGTACTTC; CDR3 protein: CASSVHSKTYFYEQYF
clone size: NA; V gene: TRBV2; D gene: TRBD2; J gene: TRBJ2-1; CDR3 DNA: TGTGCCAGCAGTGTGCATAGCGGGGGGTCCTACAATGAGCAGTTCTTC; CDR3 protein: CASSVHSGGSYNEQFF
clone size: few; V gene: TRBV29-1; D gene: NA; J gene: TRBJ2-2; CDR3 DNA: TGCAGCCTTCAGGAAGAAACCGGGGAGCTGTTTTTT; CDR3 protein: CSLQEETGELFF
clone size: NA; V gene: TRBV28; D gene: TRBD1; J gene: TRBJ2-7; CDR3 DNA: TGTGCCAGCAGTACCTCGGGACAGGGATCCTACGAGCAGTACTTC; CDR3 protein: CASSTSGQGSYEQYF
clone size: NA; V gene: TRBV6-5; D gene: TRBD1; J gene: TRBJ1-1; CDR3 DNA: TGTGCCAGCACCCGGGACAGGGGCACTGAAGCTTTCTTT; CDR3 protein: CASTRDRGTEAFF
clone size: once; V gene: TRBV7-9; D gene: NA; J gene: TRBJ2-7; CDR3 DNA: TGTGCCAGCAGCTTAGAAGCAGGGGACGAGCAGTACTTC; CDR3 protein: CASSLEAGDEQYF
clone size: NA; V gene: TRBV4-3; D gene: TRBD1; J gene: TRBJ1-2; CDR3 DNA: TGCGCCAGCAGCGGACAAAGATTGGCGGGACAGGGTTATGGCTACACCTTC; CDR3 protein: CASSGQRLAGQGYGYTF
clone size: NA; V gene: TRBV5-1; D gene: TRBD2; J gene: TRBJ2-2; CDR3 DNA: TGCGCCAGCAGCTTGGCGGGGGGGAACACCGGGGAGCTGTTTTTT; CDR3 protein: CASSLAGGNTGELFF
clone size: NA; V gene: TRBV2; D gene: TRBD2; J gene: TRBJ2-1; CDR3 DNA: TGTGCCAGTGATCTAGCGGGGGGGTACAATGAGCAGTTCTTC; CDR3 protein: CASDLAGGYNEQFF
clone size: NA; V gene: TRBV6-1; D gene: NA; J gene: TRBJ2-2; CDR3 DNA: TGTGCCAGCAGTGAAGACCGCTCGTGGCAAACCACCGGGGAGCTGTTTTTT; CDR3 protein: CASSEDRSWQTTGELFF
clone size: NA; V gene: TRBV7-2; D gene: NA; J gene: TRBJ2-3; CDR3 DNA: TGTGCCAGCAGCTTAGTCGCGTACACAGATACGCAGTATTTT; CDR3 protein: CASSLVAYTDTQYF
clone size: few; V gene: TRBV9; D gene: NA; J gene: TRBJ1-6; CDR3 DNA: TGTGCCAGCAGCGTAGGGGCAGGGTCAAATTCACCCCTCCACTTT; CDR3 protein: CASSVGAGSNSPLHF
clone size: NA; V gene: TRBV5-1; D gene: NA; J gene: TRBJ1-1; CDR3 DNA: TGCGCCAGCAGCCTGACAGAGTTGAACACTGAAGCTTTCTTT; CDR3 protein: CASSLTELNTEAFF
clone size: NA; V gene: TRBV6-1; D gene: TRBD1; J gene: TRBJ2-7; CDR3 DNA: TGTGCCAGCAACAGGGGGTACGAGCAGTACTTC; CDR3 protein: CASNRGYEQYF